These 16 T cell receptor beta chains were all obtained from the same sample, sequenced in a study of blood T cell repertoires in COVID-19. The repertoire was sequenced with immunoSEQ multiplex PCR; TCRdb's copy has only in-frame clones and lacks some. The sample holds roughly 280,000 clones; roughly 83% are singletons and the top ten take roughly 4.5%. Material: peripheral blood. These receptors were obtained from a man in his fifties or sixties who had recovered from COVID-19.

The chain is built from TRBV2 and TRBJ1-3; tentatively, D is TRBD1 (6 bases). Germline V lookup: CDR1 SNHLY, CDR2 FYNNEI. CDR3 length: 17 amino acids. Trimming took 6 bases from V and 0 from J, leaving 18 bases between them. In nucleotides, the CDR3 is TGTGCCAGCAGAGACATCGGGACAACTGGCTCTGGAAACACCATATATTTT. Its translation is CASRDIGTTGSGNTIYF.

The count of this clone is one. The same CDR3 can be traced to other DNA sequences in this sample. The chain joins TRBV24-1 to TRBJ2-5, with 8 bases fitting TRBD1. There are 15 residues in the CDR3. CDR1 is KGHDR and CDR2 is SFDVKD in the germline V gene. V dropped 3 bases and J dropped 2; count of bases not matched to a gene: 4. CDR3 in amino acids: CATSDPGTGQETQYF. The CDR3 DNA is TGTGCCACCAGTGATCCGGGGACAGGACAAGAGACCCAGTACTTC.

The chain is built from TRBV27 and TRBJ2-2; possibly TRBD2 for D (5 bases). Germline assignment: CDR1 MNHEY and CDR2 SMNVEV (reference sequence). V was pared by 2 bases and J by 2 bases, with 12 bases between. The CDR3 contains 16 residues. The CDR3 protein is CASSLIAGLNTGELFF. DNA of the CDR3: TGTGCCAGCAGTTTAATCGCAGGACTCAACACCGGGGAGCTGTTTTTT.

This chain uses TRBV28 with TRBJ1-2; D perhaps matches TRBD1 (6 bases). The CDR3 has 16 amino acids. Germline V gene sequence: CDR1 MDHEN, CDR2 SYDVKM. With 3 bases removed from V and 0 bases from J, the gap between germline ends came to 14 bases. The CDR3 region is CASSLVLGGPNYGYTF. CDR3 DNA sequence: TGTGCCAGCAGTTTGGTCTTAGGGGGACCTAACTATGGCTACACCTTC.

This chain joins TRBV7-8 and TRBJ1-6, with 9 bases aligning to TRBD1. This CDR3 region has 16 residues. Germline V CDR1 and CDR2: SGHVS, FQNEAQ. The J segment lost 9 bases and the V segment lost 1 base, leaving 7 bases of the junction unmatched. CDR3 region: CASSLDTGQGTSPLHF. The CDR3 coding sequence is TGTGCCAGCAGCTTAGATACGGGACAGGGTACTTCACCCCTCCACTTT.

V and J are TRBV5-1 and TRBJ2-1, with D perhaps matching TRBD2 (5 bases). V gave up 1 base and J gave up 10 bases, with 9 bases separating them. CDR1 and CDR2 from the germline V gene are SGHRS and YFSETQ. CDR3 length equals 12 residues. CDR3 sequence (DNA): TGCGCCAGCAGCTTGCGCCCTAGCGAGCAGTTCTTC. Translating it yields CASSLRPSEQFF. Filled out from reference TRBV5-1 and TRBJ2-1, the complete variable domain reads KAGVTQTPRYLIKTRGQQVTLSCSPISGHRSVSWYQQTPGQGLQFLFEYFSETQRNKGNFPGRFSGRQFSNSRSEMNVSTLELGDSALYLCASSLRPSEQFFGPGTRLTVL.

The J gene is TRBJ1-5, the V gene TRBV5-4; TRBD1 agrees at 11 bases. The CDR3 sequence is 13 residues long. V dropped 3 bases and J dropped 8; count of bases not matched to a gene: 1. CDR1 and CDR2 (germline): SGHNT, YYREEE (reference sequence). CDR3 loop: CASSSGQGEPQHF. The CDR3 DNA follows: TGTGCCAGCAGCTCGGGACAGGGGGAGCCCCAGCATTTT.

This clone was seen a handful of times. The CDR3 here is CAWSRGQHTNEKLFF. DNA for the CDR3: TGTGCCTGGAGCCGGGGACAGCACACTAATGAAAAACTGTTTTTT. The chain combines TRBV30 with TRBJ1-4, with 7 positions matching TRBD1. V dropped 3 bases and J dropped 2; count of bases not matched to a gene: 6. The CDR3 totals 15 residues. CDR1 and CDR2 from the germline V gene are GTSNPN and SVGIG (reference sequence).

The rearrangement links TRBV7-2 to TRBJ2-7; 13 bases map to TRBD2. The germline gives CDR1 SGHTA, CDR2 FQGNSA. This CDR3 contains 17 residues. The ends lost 3 bases at V and 5 bases at J; junction bases unmatched: 10. This CDR3 is CASSFRTSGSGLHEQYF. CDR3 in DNA: TGTGCCAGCAGCTTCCGGACTAGCGGGAGTGGGCTCCACGAGCAGTACTTC.

The V call is TRBV30, the J call TRBJ2-5, with TRBD2 as a possible D gene (5 bases). CDR3 length equals 13 residues. Germline values: CDR1 GTSNPN, CDR2 SVGIG (reference sequence). Trimming left V 2 bases short and J 5 bases short, with 12 bases between. CDR3 nucleotide sequence: TGTGCCTGGAGTCTGAGGGTGCGGGAGACCCAGTACTTC. The encoded protein is CAWSLRVRETQYF.

The chain joins TRBV7-9 to TRBJ1-3, with a possible D match to TRBD1 (6 bases). V dropped 6 bases and J dropped 0 bases, with 15 bases sitting between them. Germline CDR1 reads SEHNR; CDR2 reads FQNEAQ (reference sequence). The length of the CDR3 is 16 residues. This CDR3 is CASSPLGTSSGNTIYF. The CDR3 DNA reads as TGTGCCAGCAGTCCGCTCGGGACAAGCTCTGGAAACACCATATATTTT.

This chain joins TRBV5-4 and TRBJ2-2, with D maybe TRBD2 (6 bases). Germline CDR1 SGHNT, CDR2 YYREEE (reference sequence). Trimming took 1 base from V and 1 from J, leaving 8 bases between them. The CDR3 sequence is 15 residues long. CDR3 sequence (DNA): TGTGCCAGCAGCTTGTACGGGGGGAACACCGGGGAGCTGTTTTTT. Residues: CASSLYGGNTGELFF.

The chain is built from TRBV6-4 and TRBJ2-1; D not resolved. The V end lost 6 bases, the J end lost 0 bases, and 12 bases lay between the germline ends. The length of the CDR3 is 15 residues. Per the germline V gene, CDR1 is MRHNA and CDR2 is SNTAGT. CDR3 nucleotide sequence: TGTGCCAGCAGGCTTAGCCCTAGCTCCTACAATGAGCAGTTCTTC. Translating gives CASRLSPSSYNEQFF.

The chain has TRBV5-1 and TRBJ1-4; no clear D gene. This CDR3 has 15 amino acids. Germline CDR1 and CDR2: SGHRS and YFSETQ. The V and J ends lost 2 bases and 7 bases respectively, with 15 bases between them. The CDR3 DNA follows: TGCGCCAGCAGCTTAGCCGGAGGGTCAGGTGAAAAACTGTTTTTT. This translates into CASSLAGGSGEKLFF.

The chain employs TRBV6-5 and TRBJ1-2, with D possibly matching TRBD1 (6 bases). Looked up from germline, CDR1 is MNHEY and CDR2 is SVGAGI. With 7 bases removed from V and 8 bases from J, the gap between germline ends came to 17 bases. The CDR3 is made up of 13 amino acids. CDR3 sequence (DNA): TGTGCCAGCATGGGTATCGAGGGACACGGCTACACCTTC. It specifies CASMGIEGHGYTF.

J is TRBJ1-5 and V is TRBV5-6, with D possibly TRBD1 on 6 matching bases. V was pared by 4 bases and J by 0 bases, with 11 bases between. There are 15 residues in the CDR3. The germline gives CDR1 SGHDT, CDR2 YYEEEE. CDR3 nucleotide sequence: TGTGCCAGCAGCAGGGGACAACTTAGCAATCAGCCCCAGCATTTT. Protein: CASSRGQLSNQPQHF.